Included here is one T cell receptor beta chain sequence, with context. Its antigen is currently unknown. Described time point: sample taken at primary tumor resection. One entry per CDR3 protein, called by TCRdb with MiXCR from the 5' RACE reads. The repertoire holds a few thousand distinct CDR3 sequences, with 30% to 45% as singletons. This sample is part of a study of spatial heterogeneity in lung cancer. General study findings and limits: Tumors with more nonsynonymous mutations had more expanded intratumoral alpha and beta TCRs.

The specimen was lung tumor tissue, collected at surgery. This receptor was obtained from a male donor with early-stage non-small cell lung cancer.

The CDR3 DNA follows: TGCGCCAGCACCTTAGGGACTAGCGGGAGAGTGAGGAATGAGCAGTTCTTC. Amino acids: CASTLGTSGRVRNEQFF. The chain employs TRBV5-1 and TRBJ2-1; 14 positions agree with TRBD2. The CDR3 sequence is 17 residues long. The germline V gene has CDR1 SGHRS and CDR2 YFSETQ. The junction had 12 bases not matched to a gene; V was cut back by 6 bases and J by 7 bases. Filled out from reference TRBV5-1 and TRBJ2-1, the complete variable domain reads KAGVTQTPRYLIKTRGQQVTLSCSPISGHRSVSWYQQTPGQGLQFLFEYFSETQRNKGNFPGRFSGRQFSNSRSEMNVSTLELGDSALYLCASTLGTSGRVRNEQFFGPGTRLTVL.